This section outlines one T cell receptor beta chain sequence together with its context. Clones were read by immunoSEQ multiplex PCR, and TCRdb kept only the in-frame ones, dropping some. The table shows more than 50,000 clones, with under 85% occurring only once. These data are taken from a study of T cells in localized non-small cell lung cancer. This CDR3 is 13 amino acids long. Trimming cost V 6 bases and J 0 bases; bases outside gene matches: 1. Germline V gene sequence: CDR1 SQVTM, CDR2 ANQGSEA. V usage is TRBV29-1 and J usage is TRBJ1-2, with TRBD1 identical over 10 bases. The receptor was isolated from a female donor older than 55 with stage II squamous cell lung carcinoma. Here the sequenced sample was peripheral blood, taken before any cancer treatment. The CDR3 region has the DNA TGCAGCGTCGGACAGGGGGCTAACTATGGCTACACCTTC. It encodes CSVGQGANYGYTF.